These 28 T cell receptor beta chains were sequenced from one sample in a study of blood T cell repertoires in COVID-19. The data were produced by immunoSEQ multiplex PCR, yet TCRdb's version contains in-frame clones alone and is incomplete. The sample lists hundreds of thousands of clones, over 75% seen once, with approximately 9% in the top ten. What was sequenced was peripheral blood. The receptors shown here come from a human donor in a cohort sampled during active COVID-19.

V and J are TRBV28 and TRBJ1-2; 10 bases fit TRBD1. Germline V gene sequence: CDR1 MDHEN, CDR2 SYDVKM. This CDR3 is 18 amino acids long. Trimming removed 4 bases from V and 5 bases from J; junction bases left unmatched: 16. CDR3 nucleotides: TGTGCCAGCAGTTCTTCCGGGACAGGGGAGCGACATTCTTATGGCTACACCTTC. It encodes CASSSSGTGERHSYGYTF.

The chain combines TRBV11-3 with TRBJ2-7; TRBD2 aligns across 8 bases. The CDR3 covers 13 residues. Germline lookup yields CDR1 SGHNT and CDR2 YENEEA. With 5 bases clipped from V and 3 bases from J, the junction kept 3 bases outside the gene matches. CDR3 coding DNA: TGTGCCAGCAGCCGGGGGGGAAACTACGAGCAGTACTTC. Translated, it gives CASSRGGNYEQYF.

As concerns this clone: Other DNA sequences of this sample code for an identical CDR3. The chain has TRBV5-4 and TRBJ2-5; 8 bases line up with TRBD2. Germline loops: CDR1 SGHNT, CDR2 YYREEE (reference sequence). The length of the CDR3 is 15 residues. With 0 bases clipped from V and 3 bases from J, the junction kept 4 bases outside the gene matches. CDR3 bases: TGTGCCAGCAGCTTGGCGGGGGGGGCGGAAGAGACCCAGTACTTC. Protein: CASSLAGGAEETQYF.

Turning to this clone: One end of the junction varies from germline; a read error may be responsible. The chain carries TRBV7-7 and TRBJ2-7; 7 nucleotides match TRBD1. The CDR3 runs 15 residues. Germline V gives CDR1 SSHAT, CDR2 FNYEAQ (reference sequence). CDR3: CASSIGQASSYEQYF. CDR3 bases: TGTGCTAGCAGCATCGGACAGGCTAGCTCCTACGAGCAGTACTTC.

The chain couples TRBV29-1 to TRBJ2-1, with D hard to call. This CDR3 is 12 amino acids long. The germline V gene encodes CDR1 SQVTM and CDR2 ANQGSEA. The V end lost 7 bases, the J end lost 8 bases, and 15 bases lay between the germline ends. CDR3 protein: CSAARLDDEQFF. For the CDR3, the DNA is TGCAGCGCCGCGAGACTTGACGATGAGCAGTTCTTC.

In DNA, the CDR3 is TGTGCCAGCAGAGGGGTAGGTCAGCCCCAGCATTTT. It encodes CASRGVGQPQHF. The chain uses TRBV28 and TRBJ1-5, with a weak D call TRBD1 (5 bases). The CDR3 has 12 amino acids. Germline V lookup: CDR1 MDHEN, CDR2 SYDVKM. V was cut by 6 bases and J by 6 bases, with 9 bases left in between.

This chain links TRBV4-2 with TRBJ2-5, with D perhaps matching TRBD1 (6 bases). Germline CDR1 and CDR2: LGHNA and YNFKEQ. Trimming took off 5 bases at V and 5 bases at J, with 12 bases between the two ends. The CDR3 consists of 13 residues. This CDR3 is CASSTDRRETQYF. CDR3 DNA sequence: TGTGCCAGCAGCACCGACAGGAGGGAGACCCAGTACTTC.

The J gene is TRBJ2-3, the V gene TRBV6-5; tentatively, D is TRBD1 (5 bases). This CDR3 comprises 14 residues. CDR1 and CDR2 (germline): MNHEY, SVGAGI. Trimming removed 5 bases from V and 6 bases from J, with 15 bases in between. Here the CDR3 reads CASSPPGAADTQYF. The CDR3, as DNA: TGTGCCAGCAGTCCCCCTGGGGCTGCGGATACGCAGTATTTT.

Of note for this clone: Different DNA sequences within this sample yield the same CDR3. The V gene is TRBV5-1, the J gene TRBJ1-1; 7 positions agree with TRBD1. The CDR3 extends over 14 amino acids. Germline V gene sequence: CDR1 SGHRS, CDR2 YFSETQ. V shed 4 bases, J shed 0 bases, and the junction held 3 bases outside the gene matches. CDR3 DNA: TGCGCCAGCAGCCCACAGGGGTTGAACACTGAAGCTTTCTTT. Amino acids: CASSPQGLNTEAFF.

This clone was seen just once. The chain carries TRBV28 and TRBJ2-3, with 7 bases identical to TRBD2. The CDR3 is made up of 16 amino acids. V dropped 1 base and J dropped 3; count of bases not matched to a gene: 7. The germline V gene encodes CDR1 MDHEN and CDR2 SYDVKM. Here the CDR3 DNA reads TGTGCCAGCAGTTTATTTGGCGGGAGTTCGACAGATACGCAGTATTTT. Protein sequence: CASSLFGGSSTDTQYF.

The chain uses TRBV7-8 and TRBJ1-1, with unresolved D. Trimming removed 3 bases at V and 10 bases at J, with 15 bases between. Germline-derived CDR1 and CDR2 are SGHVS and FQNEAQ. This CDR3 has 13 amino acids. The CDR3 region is CASSFGDESTAFF. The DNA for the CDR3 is TGTGCCAGCAGCTTCGGTGATGAGTCTACAGCTTTCTTT.

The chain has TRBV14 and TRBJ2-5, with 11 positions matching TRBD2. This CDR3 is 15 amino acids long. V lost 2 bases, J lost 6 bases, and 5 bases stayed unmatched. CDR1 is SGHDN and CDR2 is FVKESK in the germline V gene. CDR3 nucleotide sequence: TGTGCCAGCAGCCAACCTAGCGGGGGGATGAAGACCCAGTACTTC. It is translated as CASSQPSGGMKTQYF.

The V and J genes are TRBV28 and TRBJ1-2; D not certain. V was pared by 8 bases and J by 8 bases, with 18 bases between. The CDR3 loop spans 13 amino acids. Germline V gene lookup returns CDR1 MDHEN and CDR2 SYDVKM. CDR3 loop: CASGLRTAIGYTF. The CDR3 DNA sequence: TGTGCCAGCGGTCTCAGGACTGCGATAGGCTACACCTTC.

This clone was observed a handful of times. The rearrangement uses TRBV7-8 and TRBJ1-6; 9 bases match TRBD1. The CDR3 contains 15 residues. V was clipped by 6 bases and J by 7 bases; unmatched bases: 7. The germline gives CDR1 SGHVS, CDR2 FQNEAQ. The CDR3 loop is CASRTTGTGNSPLHF. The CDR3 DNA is TGTGCCAGCAGAACAACCGGGACAGGGAATTCACCCCTCCACTTT.

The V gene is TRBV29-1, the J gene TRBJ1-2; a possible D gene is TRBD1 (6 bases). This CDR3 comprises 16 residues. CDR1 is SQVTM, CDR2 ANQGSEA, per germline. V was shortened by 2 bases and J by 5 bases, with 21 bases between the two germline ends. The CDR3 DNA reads TGCAGCGTTGAAAAGGACCAAACGGACAGTAGATATGGCTACACCTTC. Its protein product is CSVEKDQTDSRYGYTF. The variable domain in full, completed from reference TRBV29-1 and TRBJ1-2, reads SAVISQKPSRDICQRGTSLTIQCQVDSQVTMMFWYRQQPGQSLTLIATANQGSEATYESGFVIDKFPISRPNLTFSTLTVSNMSPEDSSIYLCSVEKDQTDSRYGYTFGSGTRLTVV.

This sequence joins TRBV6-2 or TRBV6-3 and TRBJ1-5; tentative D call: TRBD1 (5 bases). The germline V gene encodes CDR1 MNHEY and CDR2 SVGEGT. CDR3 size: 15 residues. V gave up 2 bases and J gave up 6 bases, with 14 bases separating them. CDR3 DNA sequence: TGTGCCAGCAGTTACGATGGGGCGCAGGGTCAGCCCCAGCATTTT. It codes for CASSYDGAQGQPQHF.

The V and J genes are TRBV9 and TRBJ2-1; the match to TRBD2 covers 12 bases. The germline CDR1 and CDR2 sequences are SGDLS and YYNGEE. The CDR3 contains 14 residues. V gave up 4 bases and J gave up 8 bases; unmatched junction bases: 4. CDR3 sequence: CASSSRLAGDEQFF. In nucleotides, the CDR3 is TGTGCCAGCAGCTCGCGACTAGCGGGGGATGAGCAGTTCTTC.

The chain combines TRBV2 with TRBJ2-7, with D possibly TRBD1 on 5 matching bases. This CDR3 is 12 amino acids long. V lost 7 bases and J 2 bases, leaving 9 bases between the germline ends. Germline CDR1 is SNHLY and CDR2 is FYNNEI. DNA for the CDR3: TGTGCCAGCATGGGGCCCACCTACGAGCAGTACTTC. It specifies CASMGPTYEQYF.

CDR3 sequence: CASSNLRQGVTYEQYF. DNA for the CDR3: TGTGCCAGCAGTAACCTTCGACAGGGGGTCACCTACGAGCAGTACTTC. The chain carries TRBV5-4 and TRBJ2-7; TRBD1 matches at 9 bases. CDR3 length: 16 residues. J lost 2 bases, V lost 5 bases, and 11 bases had no gene match. Per germline, CDR1 SGHNT and CDR2 YYREEE (reference sequence).

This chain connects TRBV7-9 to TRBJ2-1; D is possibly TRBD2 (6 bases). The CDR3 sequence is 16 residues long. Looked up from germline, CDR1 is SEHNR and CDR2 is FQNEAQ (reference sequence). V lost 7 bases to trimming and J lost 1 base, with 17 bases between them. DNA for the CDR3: TGTGCCAGCACCCTGCGGGCTAGCGTTTCCTACAATGAGCAGTTCTTC. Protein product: CASTLRASVSYNEQFF.

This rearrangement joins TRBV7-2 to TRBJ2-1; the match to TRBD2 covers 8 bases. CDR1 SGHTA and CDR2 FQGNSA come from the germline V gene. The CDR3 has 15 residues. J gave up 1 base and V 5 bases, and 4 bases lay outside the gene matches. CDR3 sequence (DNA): TGTGCCAGCAGCCGGACGGGGGGGTCCTACAATGAGCAGTTCTTC. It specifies CASSRTGGSYNEQFF. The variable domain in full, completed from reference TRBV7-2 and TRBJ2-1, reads GAGVSQSPSNKVTEKGKDVELRCDPISGHTALYWYRQSLGQGLEFLIYFQGNSAPDKSGLPSDRFSAERTGGSVSTLTIQRTQQEDSAVYLCASSRTGGSYNEQFFGPGTRLTVL.

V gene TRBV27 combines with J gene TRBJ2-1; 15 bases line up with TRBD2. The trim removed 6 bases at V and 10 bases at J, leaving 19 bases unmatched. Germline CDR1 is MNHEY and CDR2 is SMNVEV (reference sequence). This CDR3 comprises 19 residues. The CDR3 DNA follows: TGTGCCAGCAGCCCGCCGGGACTAGCGGGGGGCCCCTCAATACAGGAGCAGTTCTTC. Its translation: CASSPPGLAGGPSIQEQFF.

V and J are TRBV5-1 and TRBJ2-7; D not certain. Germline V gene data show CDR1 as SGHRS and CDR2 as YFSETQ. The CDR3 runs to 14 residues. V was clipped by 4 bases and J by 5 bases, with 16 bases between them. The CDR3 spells CASSKAEWSNEQYF. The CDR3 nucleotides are TGCGCCAGCAGCAAGGCGGAGTGGTCCAACGAGCAGTACTTC.

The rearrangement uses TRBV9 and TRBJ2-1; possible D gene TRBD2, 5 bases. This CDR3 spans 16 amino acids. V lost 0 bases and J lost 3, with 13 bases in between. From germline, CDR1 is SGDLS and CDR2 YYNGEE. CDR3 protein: CASSVAGSDLYNEQFF. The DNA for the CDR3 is TGTGCCAGCAGCGTAGCGGGTAGCGATCTCTACAATGAGCAGTTCTTC. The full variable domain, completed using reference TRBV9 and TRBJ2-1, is DSGVTQTPKHLITATGQRVTLRCSPRSGDLSVYWYQQSLDQGLQFLIQYYNGEERAKGNILERFSAQQFPDLHSELNLSSLELGDSALYFCASSVAGSDLYNEQFFGPGTRLTVL.

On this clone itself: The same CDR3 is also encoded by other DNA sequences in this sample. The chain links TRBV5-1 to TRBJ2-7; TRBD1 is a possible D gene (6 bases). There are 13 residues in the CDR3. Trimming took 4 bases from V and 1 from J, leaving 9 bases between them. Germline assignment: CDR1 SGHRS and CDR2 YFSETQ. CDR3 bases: TGCGCCAGCAGCCCGGGACAATCCTACGAGCAGTACTTC. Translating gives CASSPGQSYEQYF.

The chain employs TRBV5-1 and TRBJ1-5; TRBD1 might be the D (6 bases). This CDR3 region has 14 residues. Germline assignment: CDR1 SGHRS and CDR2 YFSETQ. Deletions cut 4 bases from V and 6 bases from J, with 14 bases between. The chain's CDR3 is CASSPQGSGQPQHF. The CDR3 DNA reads TGCGCCAGCAGCCCCCAGGGGTCGGGTCAGCCCCAGCATTTT.

CDR3 nucleotides: TGTGCCTGGAGTGCGGGGGGCAGTGGATTCAACACCATATATTTT. Residues: CAWSAGGSGFNTIYF. This rearrangement joins TRBV30 to TRBJ1-3; a weak D match, TRBD1 (6 bases). V was pared by 1 base and J by 7 bases, with 17 bases between. The CDR3 runs to 15 residues. Germline lookup yields CDR1 GTSNPN and CDR2 SVGIG (reference sequence).

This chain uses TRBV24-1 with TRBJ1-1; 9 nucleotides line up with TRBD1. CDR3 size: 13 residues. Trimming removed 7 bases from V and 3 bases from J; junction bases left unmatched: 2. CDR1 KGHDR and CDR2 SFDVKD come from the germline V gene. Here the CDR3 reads CATRQGADTEAFF. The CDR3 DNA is TGTGCCACCAGACAGGGGGCGGACACTGAAGCTTTCTTT.